This T cell receptor (beta chain) was captured by sequencing in a study of blood T cell repertoires in COVID-19. Study at large: Sites in the United States, Italy and Spain provided acute and convalescent COVID-19 samples. T cells, B-cell-depleted T cells, or PBMCs provided the cDNA or gDNA that served as material.

Authors' analysis steps: Amplification with reference gene primers provided the estimates of nucleated cell counts. Repertoires were generated with immunoSEQ multiplex PCR, while TCRdb's copy carries only in-frame clones and drops some. V, J and clone size derive from that table, while D and trimming were established from the DNA sequence. The data contain 30,000 to 40,000 clones, 85% of them singletons. This clone was detected only a few times. The CDR3 consists of 15 residues. The V gene's germline CDR1 is MDHEN and CDR2 SYDVKM. Trimming cost V 4 bases and J 3 bases; bases outside gene matches: 5. The sequence derives from a human donor with acute or convalescent COVID-19. The donor label of this sample is uncertain. The specimen sequenced was peripheral blood. V and J are TRBV28 and TRBJ1-5, with TRBD1 matching 8 bases. In nucleotides, the CDR3 is TGTGCCAGCAGTTCCTTGACAGGGGACAATCAGCCCCAGCATTTT. Protein: CASSSLTGDNQPQHF.